A single T cell receptor (beta chain) is shown here with its context. This CDR3 spans 15 amino acids. Germline V gene lookup returns CDR1 SGHRS and CDR2 YFSETQ. Trimming shortened V by 4 bases and J by 0 bases, and 13 bases separated the two germline ends. The sample originates from a study of blood T cell repertoires in COVID-19. Only in-frame clones appear in the TCRdb table, and some are missing; sequencing was by immunoSEQ multiplex PCR. This table holds fewer than 200,000 clones, approximately 90% found once. This clonotype was sampled from a man between 60 and 70 years old with acute or convalescent COVID-19. Sequencing used peripheral blood. The chain is built from TRBV5-1 and TRBJ1-1; D gene ambiguous. For the CDR3, the DNA is TGCGCCAGCAGCCGAATTCGGGGTATGAACACTGAAGCTTTCTTT. As protein: CASSRIRGMNTEAFF.